One sample yielded the 22 T cell receptor beta chains listed below, sequenced in a study of CD8 T cells in Susac syndrome. Random hexamers were used to reverse transcribe an amount of 0.5 to 1 ug RNA. TCRdb reprocessed the immunoSEQ multiplex PCR reads via MiXCR and lists one record per CDR3 protein. The table lists about 430,000 distinct CDR3 sequences, around 85% of them singletons, with 0.09% to 0.15% in the top ten. Specimen: CD8+ T cells from PBMCs. The receptors were gathered from a human donor with multiple sclerosis.

This sequence joins TRBV5-4 and TRBJ1-6; D remains ambiguous. Germline loops: CDR1 SGHNT, CDR2 YYREEE (reference sequence). The CDR3 extends over 17 amino acids. V was trimmed by 0 bases and J by 0 bases, leaving 10 bases between them. For the CDR3, the DNA is TGTGCCAGCAGCTTGGACAGTCACAGCTCCTATAATTCACCCCTCCACTTT. Its protein product is CASSLDSHSSYNSPLHF.

The CDR3 sequence is CASRPTGEDDTGELFF. The CDR3 DNA reads TGTGCCAGCAGACCTACAGGAGAGGATGACACCGGGGAGCTGTTTTTT. The chain joins TRBV27 to TRBJ2-2; D perhaps matches TRBD1 (5 bases). The CDR3 consists of 16 residues. V lost 6 bases and J 3 bases, leaving 17 bases between the germline ends. Germline assignment: CDR1 MNHEY and CDR2 SMNVEV (reference sequence).

The gene calls are TRBV5-1 and TRBJ2-3, with 9 nucleotides matching TRBD1. V trimming: 4 bases; J trimming: 4 bases; junction bases outside the gene matches: 7. The CDR3 has 15 amino acids. CDR1 and CDR2 from the germline V gene are SGHRS and YFSETQ. The CDR3 DNA reads TGCGCCAGCAGCCTCGACAGGGGGATCTCAGATACGCAGTATTTT. Translating it yields CASSLDRGISDTQYF.

The chain is built from TRBV14 and TRBJ2-1; TRBD2 agrees at 7 bases. Trimming removed 1 base from V and 10 bases from J; junction bases left unmatched: 16. This CDR3 has 17 residues. In germline, CDR1 is SGHDN, CDR2 FVKESK. CDR3 sequence: CASSQGGLAATAGEQFF. In DNA form, the CDR3 reads TGTGCCAGCAGCCAAGGTGGGCTAGCGGCGACTGCGGGGGAGCAGTTCTTC.

This clonotype turned up a few times. The V gene is TRBV4-1, the J gene TRBJ1-1, with a weak D call TRBD1 (5 bases). Germline CDR1 reads MGHRA; CDR2 reads YSYEKL. V shed 2 bases and J shed 5 bases, with 12 bases lying between them. The CDR3 extends over 14 amino acids. In DNA, the CDR3 is TGCGCCAGCAGCCAATCGGGAGGGGAAACTGAAGCTTTCTTT. This codes for CASSQSGGETEAFF.

This sequence joins TRBV5-6 and TRBJ2-1; the D gene is possibly TRBD1 (6 bases). Germline V gene sequence: CDR1 SGHDT, CDR2 YYEEEE. This CDR3 spans 13 amino acids. The germline V and J ends were trimmed by 2 bases and 8 bases, with 11 bases remaining between them. The CDR3 sequence is CASSFIRGHEQFF. DNA for the CDR3: TGTGCCAGCAGCTTCATCAGGGGCCATGAGCAGTTCTTC. The variable domain in full, completed from reference TRBV5-6 and TRBJ2-1, reads DAGVTQSPTHLIKTRGQQVTLRCSPKSGHDTVSWYQQALGQGPQFIFQYYEEEERQRGNFPDRFSGHQFPNYSSELNVNALLLGDSALYLCASSFIRGHEQFFGPGTRLTVL.

The V call is TRBV5-5, the J call TRBJ2-7; D call uncertain. The CDR3 consists of 14 residues. Trimming stripped 3 bases from V and 0 bases from J, with 10 bases between. CDR1 is SGHKS, CDR2 YYEKEE, per germline (reference sequence). CDR3 residues: CASSSLPPSYEQYF. The CDR3 nucleotides read TGTGCCAGCAGCTCACTCCCCCCCTCCTACGAGCAGTACTTC.

For this clonotype: Given a much more abundant clone one base away, this may be a read error. The chain is built from TRBV11-2 and TRBJ2-1; no firm D call. Trimming took off 2 bases at V and 6 bases at J, with 2 bases between the two ends. The length of the CDR3 is 11 residues. Per the germline V gene, CDR1 is SGHAT and CDR2 is FQNNGV. CDR3 in amino acids: CASSLINEQFF. For the CDR3, the DNA is TGTGCCAGCAGCTTAATCAATGAGCAGTTCTTC.

The chain has TRBV14 and TRBJ1-1; the D gene is possibly TRBD1 (5 bases). Trimming took off 0 bases at V and 3 bases at J, with 14 bases between the two ends. CDR3 length equals 16 residues. CDR1 SGHDN and CDR2 FVKESK come from the germline V gene. CDR3 loop: CASSQDSAGEDTEAFF. As DNA, the CDR3 is TGTGCCAGCAGCCAAGATTCTGCGGGGGAGGACACTGAAGCTTTCTTT.

V and J are TRBV5-4 and TRBJ2-3; D is perhaps TRBD1 or TRBD2 (6 bases each). The CDR3 runs to 16 residues. Germline-derived CDR1 and CDR2 are SGHNT and YYREEE (reference sequence). The germline V and J ends were trimmed by 0 bases and 3 bases, with 14 bases remaining between them. The CDR3 reads CASSLGPGAGTDTQYF. The CDR3 DNA sequence: TGTGCCAGCAGCTTGGGACCGGGGGCCGGGACAGATACGCAGTATTTT.

J is TRBJ1-5 and V is TRBV27; unclear D gene. Deletions cut 0 bases from V and 3 bases from J, with 9 bases between. Per the germline V gene, CDR1 is MNHEY and CDR2 is SMNVEV (reference sequence). The CDR3 runs 15 residues. The CDR3 sequence is CASSLSGGINQPQHF. As DNA, the CDR3 is TGTGCCAGCAGTTTATCCGGAGGGATCAATCAGCCCCAGCATTTT.

This chain connects TRBV4-2 to TRBJ2-7, with D maybe TRBD1 (6 bases). From germline, CDR1 is LGHNA and CDR2 YNFKEQ. V lost 3 bases, J lost 2 bases, and 14 bases lay in between. The CDR3 loop spans 15 amino acids. CDR3 coding DNA: TGTGCCAGCAGCCATGTGGGGACAACTGCCTACGAGCAGTACTTC. Its protein product is CASSHVGTTAYEQYF.

The chain joins TRBV5-1 to TRBJ2-3; 9 nucleotides line up with TRBD2. The CDR3 runs to 16 residues. CDR1 SGHRS and CDR2 YFSETQ come from the germline V gene. V was pared by 1 base and J by 2 bases, with 5 bases of the junction left unmatched. CDR3 residues: CASSLLLAGNTDTQYF. The CDR3 region has the DNA TGCGCCAGCAGCTTGCTGCTAGCGGGGAACACAGATACGCAGTATTTT. Combining the CDR3 with reference TRBV5-1 and TRBJ2-3 gives the whole variable domain KAGVTQTPRYLIKTRGQQVTLSCSPISGHRSVSWYQQTPGQGLQFLFEYFSETQRNKGNFPGRFSGRQFSNSRSEMNVSTLELGDSALYLCASSLLLAGNTDTQYFGPGTRLTVL.

The V call is TRBV4-1, the J call TRBJ2-4, with no clear D. V was shortened by 3 bases and J by 0 bases, with 12 bases between the two germline ends. The CDR3 has 16 residues. The germline V gene has CDR1 MGHRA and CDR2 YSYEKL. The CDR3 sequence: CASSHYQSLAKNIQYF. The CDR3 DNA follows: TGCGCCAGCAGCCACTATCAGAGTTTAGCCAAAAACATTCAGTACTTC.

The chain joins TRBV30 to TRBJ1-2; the D is unclear. Germline assignment: CDR1 GTSNPN and CDR2 SVGIG (reference sequence). The CDR3 length is 13 residues. V shed 2 bases and J shed 3 bases, with 10 bases lying between them. The CDR3 DNA is TGTGCCTGGAGTTTAGGCGGGGACTATGGCTACACCTTC. Translation gives CAWSLGGDYGYTF. Drawing the rest from reference TRBV30 and TRBJ1-2, the complete variable domain is SQTIHQWPATLVQPVGSPLSLECTVEGTSNPNLYWYRQAAGRGLQLLFYSVGIGQISSEVPQNLSASRPQDRQFILSSKKLLLSDSGFYLCAWSLGGDYGYTFGSGTRLTVV.

The chain uses TRBV29-1 and TRBJ2-1; unclear D gene. Germline V gene sequence: CDR1 SQVTM, CDR2 ANQGSEA. The CDR3 consists of 12 residues. Deletions cut 2 bases from V and 14 bases from J, with 16 bases between. CDR3 bases: TGCAGCGTTGAAAGAGGCCTCCTTGAAGAGTTCTTC. Translated: CSVERGLLEEFF.

The V gene is TRBV2, the J gene TRBJ1-1; the D is unclear. Germline V CDR1 and CDR2: SNHLY, FYNNEI. The CDR3 runs to 14 residues. V dropped 3 bases and J dropped 7 bases, with 15 bases sitting between them. The CDR3 loop is CASSEREGSYEAFF. The CDR3 DNA follows: TGTGCCAGCAGTGAGAGAGAGGGCAGCTATGAAGCTTTCTTT.

This chain uses TRBV7-2 with TRBJ1-1; 8 bases map to TRBD1. With V trimmed by 5 bases and J by 6 bases, 8 bases remained unmatched. Germline-derived CDR1 and CDR2 are SGHTA and FQGNSA. The CDR3 loop spans 14 amino acids. Written as DNA, the CDR3 is TGTGCCAGCAGCCTCGGACAGGGTTTCGCTGAAGCTTTCTTT. Protein sequence: CASSLGQGFAEAFF.

V usage is TRBV7-3 and J usage is TRBJ1-1; D is undetermined. The CDR3 consists of 13 residues. The germline V and J ends were trimmed by 4 bases and 2 bases, with 8 bases remaining between them. Germline assignment: CDR1 SGHTA and CDR2 FQGTGA. This chain's CDR3 is CASSSDVNTEAFF. In DNA, the CDR3 is TGTGCCAGCAGCTCAGACGTTAACACTGAAGCTTTCTTT.

This clonotype has only one observation. The V gene is TRBV29-1, the J gene TRBJ2-7; D not resolved. Trimming removed 4 bases at V and 0 bases at J, with 4 bases between. The CDR3 contains 11 residues. The germline V gene has CDR1 SQVTM and CDR2 ANQGSEA. CDR3 protein: CSVAVSYEQYF. In DNA form, the CDR3 reads TGCAGCGTTGCAGTCTCCTACGAGCAGTACTTC.

This clonotype came up a few times. This rearrangement joins TRBV5-1 to TRBJ2-7; D is possibly TRBD1 or TRBD2 (5 bases each). Trimming cost V 5 bases and J 0 bases, with 12 bases left between them. The CDR3 extends over 14 amino acids. Germline CDR1 is SGHRS and CDR2 is YFSETQ. The CDR3 nucleotides are TGCGCCAGCAGTTCGGGACGGAACTCCTACGAGCAGTACTTC. It yields the protein CASSSGRNSYEQYF.

The rearrangement joins TRBV7-2 to TRBJ1-1; tentatively, D is TRBD1 (6 bases). Germline values: CDR1 SGHTA, CDR2 FQGNSA. The V end was cut by 5 bases, the J end by 4 bases, with 20 bases between. The CDR3 runs 16 residues. The CDR3 sequence: CASSTPWQGSRTEAFF. The CDR3 region has the DNA TGTGCCAGCAGCACCCCCTGGCAGGGGAGCCGCACTGAAGCTTTCTTT.